Detailed here is one T cell receptor (beta chain). Sequencing used immunoSEQ multiplex PCR; TCRdb keeps in-frame clones, though not all of them. The table includes 25,000 to 30,000 clones, approximately 85% detected once. This CDR3 has 17 amino acids. V was trimmed by 5 bases and J by 4 bases, leaving 21 bases between them. The V gene's germline CDR1 is MNHEY and CDR2 SMNVEV (reference sequence). These data belong to a study of blood T cell repertoires in COVID-19. This TCR was recovered from a woman in her fifties or sixties with active COVID-19. The rearrangement links TRBV27 to TRBJ2-1; a weak D match, TRBD2 (6 bases). Sequencing was done on a sample of peripheral blood. The CDR3 protein is CASSLRWTGLVYNEQFF. CDR3 nucleotide sequence: TGTGCCAGCAGTCTACGATGGACGGGACTCGTATACAATGAGCAGTTCTTC.